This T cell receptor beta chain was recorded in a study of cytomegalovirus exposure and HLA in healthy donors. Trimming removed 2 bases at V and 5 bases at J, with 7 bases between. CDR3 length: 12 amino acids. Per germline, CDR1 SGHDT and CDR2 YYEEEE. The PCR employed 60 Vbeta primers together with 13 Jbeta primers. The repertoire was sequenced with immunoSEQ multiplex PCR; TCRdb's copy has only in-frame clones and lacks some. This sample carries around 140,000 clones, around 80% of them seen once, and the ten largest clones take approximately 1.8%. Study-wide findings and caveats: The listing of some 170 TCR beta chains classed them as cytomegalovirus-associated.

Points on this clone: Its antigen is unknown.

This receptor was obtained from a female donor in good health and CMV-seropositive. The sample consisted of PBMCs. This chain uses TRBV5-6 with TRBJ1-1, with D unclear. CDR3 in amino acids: CASSLTGTEAFF. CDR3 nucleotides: TGTGCCAGCAGCTTAACGGGGACTGAAGCTTTCTTT.